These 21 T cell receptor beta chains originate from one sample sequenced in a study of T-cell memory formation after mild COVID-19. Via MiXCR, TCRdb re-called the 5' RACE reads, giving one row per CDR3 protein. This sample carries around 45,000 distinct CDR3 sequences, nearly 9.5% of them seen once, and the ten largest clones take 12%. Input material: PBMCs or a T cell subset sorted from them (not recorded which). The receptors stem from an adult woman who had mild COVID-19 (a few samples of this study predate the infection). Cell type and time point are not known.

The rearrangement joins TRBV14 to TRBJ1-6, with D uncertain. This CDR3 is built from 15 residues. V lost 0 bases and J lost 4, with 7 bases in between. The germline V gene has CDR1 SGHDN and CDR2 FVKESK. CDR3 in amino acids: CASSQDYTYNSPLHF. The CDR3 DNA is TGTGCCAGCAGCCAAGATTACACTTATAATTCACCCCTCCACTTT.

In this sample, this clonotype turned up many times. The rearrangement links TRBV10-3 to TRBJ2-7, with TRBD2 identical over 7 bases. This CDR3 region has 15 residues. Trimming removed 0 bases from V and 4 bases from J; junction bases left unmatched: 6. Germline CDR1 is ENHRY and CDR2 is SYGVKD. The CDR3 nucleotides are TGTGCCATCAGTGAGTCATCAGGGAGGGTATACGAGCAGTACTTC. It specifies CAISESSGRVYEQYF.

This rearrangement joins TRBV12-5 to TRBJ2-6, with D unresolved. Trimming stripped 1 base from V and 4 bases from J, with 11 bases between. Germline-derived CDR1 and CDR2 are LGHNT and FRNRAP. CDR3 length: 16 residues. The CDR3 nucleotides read TGTGCTAGTGGTTTGGCCCAGGTCATAGGGGCCAACGTCCTGACTTTC. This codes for CASGLAQVIGANVLTF.

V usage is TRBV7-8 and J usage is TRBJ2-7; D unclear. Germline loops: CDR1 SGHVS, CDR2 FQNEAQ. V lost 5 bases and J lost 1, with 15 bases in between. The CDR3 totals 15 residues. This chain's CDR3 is CASSGSGGISYEQYF. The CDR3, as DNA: TGTGCCAGCAGCGGTTCTGGCGGAATTTCCTACGAGCAGTACTTC.

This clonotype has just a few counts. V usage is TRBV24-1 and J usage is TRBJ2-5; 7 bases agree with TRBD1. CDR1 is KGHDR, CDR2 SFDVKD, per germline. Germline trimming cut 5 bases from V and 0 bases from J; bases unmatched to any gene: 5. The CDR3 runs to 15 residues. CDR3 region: CATSAIDRDQETQYF. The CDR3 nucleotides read TGTGCCACCAGTGCGATAGACAGGGACCAAGAGACCCAGTACTTC.

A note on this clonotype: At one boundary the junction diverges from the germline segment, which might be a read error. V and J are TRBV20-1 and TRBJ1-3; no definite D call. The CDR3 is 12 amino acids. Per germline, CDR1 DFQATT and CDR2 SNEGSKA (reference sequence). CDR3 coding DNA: TGCAGTGCAGCCGGATCTGGAAACACCACATATTTT. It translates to CSAAGSGNTTYF.

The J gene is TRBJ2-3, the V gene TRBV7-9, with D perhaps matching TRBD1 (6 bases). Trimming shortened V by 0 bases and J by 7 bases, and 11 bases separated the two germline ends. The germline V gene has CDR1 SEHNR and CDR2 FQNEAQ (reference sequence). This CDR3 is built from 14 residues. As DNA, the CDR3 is TGTGCCAGCAGCTTAGCGGGGGCAGGGTATACGCAGTATTTT. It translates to CASSLAGAGYTQYF.

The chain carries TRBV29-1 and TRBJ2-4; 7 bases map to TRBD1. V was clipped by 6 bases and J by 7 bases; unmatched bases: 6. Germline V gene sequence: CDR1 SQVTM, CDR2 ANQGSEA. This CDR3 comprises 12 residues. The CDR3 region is CSVVTGTNIQYF. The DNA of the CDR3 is TGCAGCGTGGTGACAGGGACGAACATTCAGTACTTC.

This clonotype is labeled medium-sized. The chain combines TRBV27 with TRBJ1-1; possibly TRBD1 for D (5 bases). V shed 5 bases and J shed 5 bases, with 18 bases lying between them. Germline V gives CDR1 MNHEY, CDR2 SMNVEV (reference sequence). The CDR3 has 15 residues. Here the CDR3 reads CASSLIMGGGTEAFF. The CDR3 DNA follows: TGTGCCAGCAGTCTCATCATGGGGGGTGGGACTGAAGCTTTCTTT.

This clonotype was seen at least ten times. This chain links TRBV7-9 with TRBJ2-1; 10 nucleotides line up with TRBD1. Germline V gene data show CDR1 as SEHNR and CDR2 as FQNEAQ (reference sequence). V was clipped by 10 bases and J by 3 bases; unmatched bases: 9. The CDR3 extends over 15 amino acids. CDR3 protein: CATYPGQGFYNEQFF. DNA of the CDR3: TGTGCCACATACCCGGGACAGGGGTTCTACAATGAGCAGTTCTTC.

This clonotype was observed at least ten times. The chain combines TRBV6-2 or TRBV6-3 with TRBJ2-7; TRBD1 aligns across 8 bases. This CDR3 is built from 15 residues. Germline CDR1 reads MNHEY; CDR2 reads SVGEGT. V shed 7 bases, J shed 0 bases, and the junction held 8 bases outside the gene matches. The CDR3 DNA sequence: TGTGCCAGCACCGTAGATGGGACAGGCTCCTACGAGCAGTACTTC. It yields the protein CASTVDGTGSYEQYF.

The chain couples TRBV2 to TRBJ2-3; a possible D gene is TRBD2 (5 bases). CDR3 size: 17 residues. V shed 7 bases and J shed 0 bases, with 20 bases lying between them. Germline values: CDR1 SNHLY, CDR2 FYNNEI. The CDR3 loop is CASIRSRSGISTDTQYF. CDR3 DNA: TGTGCCAGCATAAGGTCGCGGAGCGGAATAAGCACAGATACGCAGTATTTT.

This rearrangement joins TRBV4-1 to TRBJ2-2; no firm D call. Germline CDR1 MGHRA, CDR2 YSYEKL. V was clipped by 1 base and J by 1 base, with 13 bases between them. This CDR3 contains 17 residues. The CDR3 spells CASSQVDMGLNTGELFF. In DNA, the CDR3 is TGCGCCAGCAGCCAAGTCGATATGGGGTTGAACACCGGGGAGCTGTTTTTT.

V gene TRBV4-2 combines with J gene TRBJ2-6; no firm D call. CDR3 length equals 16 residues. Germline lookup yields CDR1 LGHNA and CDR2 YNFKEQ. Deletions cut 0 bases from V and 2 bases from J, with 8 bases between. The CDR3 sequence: CASSQERGAGANVLTF. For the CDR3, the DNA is TGTGCCAGCAGCCAAGAACGCGGTGCTGGGGCCAACGTCCTGACTTTC.

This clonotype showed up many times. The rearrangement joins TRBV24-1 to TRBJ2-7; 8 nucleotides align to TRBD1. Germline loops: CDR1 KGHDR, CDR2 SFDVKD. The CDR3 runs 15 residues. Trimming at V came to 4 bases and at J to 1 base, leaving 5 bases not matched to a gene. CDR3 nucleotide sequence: TGTGCCACCAGTGACCCCGGGACAGGTTCCTACGAGCAGTACTTC. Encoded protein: CATSDPGTGSYEQYF.

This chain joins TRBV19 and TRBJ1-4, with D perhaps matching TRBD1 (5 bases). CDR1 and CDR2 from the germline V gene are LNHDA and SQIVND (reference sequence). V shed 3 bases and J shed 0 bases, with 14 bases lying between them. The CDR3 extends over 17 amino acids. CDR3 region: CASSIRSGQTTNEKLFF. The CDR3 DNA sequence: TGTGCCAGTAGTATCCGGTCCGGACAAACAACTAATGAAAAACTGTTTTTT.

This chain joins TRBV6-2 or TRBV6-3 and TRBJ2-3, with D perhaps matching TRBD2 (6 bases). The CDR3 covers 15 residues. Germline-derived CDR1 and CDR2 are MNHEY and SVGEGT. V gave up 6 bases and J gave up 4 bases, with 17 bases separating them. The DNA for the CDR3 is TGTGCCAGCAGCCAAGGTTGGCGGGATTCAGATACGCAGTATTTT. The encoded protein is CASSQGWRDSDTQYF.

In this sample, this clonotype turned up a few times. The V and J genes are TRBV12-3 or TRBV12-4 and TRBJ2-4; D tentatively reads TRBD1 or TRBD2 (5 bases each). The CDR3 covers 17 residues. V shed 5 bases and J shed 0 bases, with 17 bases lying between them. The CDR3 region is CASSLQTGTLAKNIQYF. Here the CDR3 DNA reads TGTGCCAGCAGTCTCCAAACCGGGACGCTAGCCAAAAACATTCAGTACTTC.

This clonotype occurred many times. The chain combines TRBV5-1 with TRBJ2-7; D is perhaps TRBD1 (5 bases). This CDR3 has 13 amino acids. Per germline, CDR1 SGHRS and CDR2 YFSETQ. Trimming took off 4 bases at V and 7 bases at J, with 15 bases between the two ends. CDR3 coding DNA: TGCGCCAGCAGCCCCCTCGAAGCAGGGGAGCAGTACTTC. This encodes CASSPLEAGEQYF.

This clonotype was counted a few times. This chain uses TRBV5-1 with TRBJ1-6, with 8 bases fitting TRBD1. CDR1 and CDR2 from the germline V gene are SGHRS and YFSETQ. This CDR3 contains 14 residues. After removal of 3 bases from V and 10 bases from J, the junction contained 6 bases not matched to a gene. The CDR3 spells CASSYDRGQSPLHF. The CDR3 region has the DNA TGCGCCAGCAGCTACGACAGGGGCCAATCACCCCTCCACTTT.

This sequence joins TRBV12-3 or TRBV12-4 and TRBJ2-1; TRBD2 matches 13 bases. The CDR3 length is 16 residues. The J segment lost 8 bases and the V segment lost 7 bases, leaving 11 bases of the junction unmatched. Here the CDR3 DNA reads TGTGCCAGCAAGGAGAGGGGACTAGCGGGAAGCGATGAGCAGTTCTTC. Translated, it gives CASKERGLAGSDEQFF.